This T cell receptor beta chain emerged from a study of T-cell reconstitution after alpha-beta-depleted transplantation in children. The trim removed 5 bases at V and 6 bases at J, leaving 8 bases unmatched. The CDR3 consists of 13 residues. From germline, CDR1 is DFQATT and CDR2 SNEGSKA (reference sequence). This sample's TCRbeta library carried unique molecular identifier barcodes. One entry per CDR3 protein, called by TCRdb with MiXCR from the PCR reads. The sample shows some 290,000 distinct CDR3 sequences, roughly 9.5% of them seen only once. This TCR was recovered from a human donor who donated a stem cell graft to a child with SCID. The sample here was PBMCs from the stem cell graft donor, taken from the stem cell graft. The chain couples TRBV20-1 to TRBJ1-2, with 8 nucleotides matching TRBD1. CDR3 region: CSAGKDRVHGYTF. The CDR3 region has the DNA TGCAGTGCTGGAAAGGACAGGGTCCATGGCTACACCTTC.